The present T cell receptor (beta chain) was sequenced within a study of blood T cell repertoires in COVID-19. Overall study: T cells, B-cell-depleted T cells, or PBMCs supplied cDNA or gDNA.

While infection was still active, Seattle patients were enrolled and then followed longitudinally. Losses at the gene ends were 1 base for V and 6 bases for J; bases not matched to a gene: 10. The germline V gene encodes CDR1 SEHNR and CDR2 FQNEAQ (reference sequence). CDR3 size: 17 residues. Sequencing used immunoSEQ multiplex PCR; TCRdb keeps in-frame clones, though not all of them. The sample records about 500,000 clones, about 91% being singletons. Sequences were obtained from peripheral blood. The chain is built from TRBV7-9 and TRBJ2-1; TRBD1 matches 9 bases. This clonotype originated in a man between 18 and 35 years old with COVID-19, enrolled during active disease. The CDR3 here is CASSLGLQGAPGNEQFF. In DNA form, the CDR3 reads TGTGCCAGCAGCTTAGGATTACAGGGGGCACCGGGCAATGAGCAGTTCTTC.